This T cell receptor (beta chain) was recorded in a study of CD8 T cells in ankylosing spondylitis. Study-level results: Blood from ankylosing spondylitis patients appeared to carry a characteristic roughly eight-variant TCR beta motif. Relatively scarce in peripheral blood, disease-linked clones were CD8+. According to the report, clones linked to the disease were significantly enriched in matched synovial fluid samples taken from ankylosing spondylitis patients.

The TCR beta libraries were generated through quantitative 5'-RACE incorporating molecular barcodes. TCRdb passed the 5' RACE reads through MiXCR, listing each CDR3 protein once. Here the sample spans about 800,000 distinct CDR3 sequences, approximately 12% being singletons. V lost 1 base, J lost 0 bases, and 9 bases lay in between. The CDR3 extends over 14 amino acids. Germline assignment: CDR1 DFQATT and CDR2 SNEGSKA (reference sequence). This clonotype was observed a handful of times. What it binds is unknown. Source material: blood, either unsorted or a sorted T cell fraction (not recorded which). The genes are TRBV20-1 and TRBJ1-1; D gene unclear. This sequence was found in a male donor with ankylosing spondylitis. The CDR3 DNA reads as TGCAGTGCTAGAGTTCTCGCTCTGAACACTGAAGCTTTCTTT. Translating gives CSARVLALNTEAFF.